Each of the 5 T cell receptor beta chains below was sequenced from the same sample in a study of T cells after somatic rescue of genetic block (dated by TCRdb to the early 2020s). To prepare the library, the immunoSEQ multiplex PCR assay was applied. Here the immuneACCESS table is served through TCRdb, limited to in-frame sequences with V and J called. Missing clones are a known gap in these copies; in checked studies unresolved V genes cover under half, and the rest lacks a known reason. The sample yields tens of thousands of clones; 85% to 95% were counted once. 2.9% of the sample belongs to the ten largest clones. Sequencing was carried out using peripheral blood mononuclear cells (PBMCs). These TCRs come from a man in his forties.

This clone appeared a single time. CDR3 residues: CASSRGQNRNEQFF. DNA for the CDR3: TGTGCCAGCAGCCGGGGCCAAAACCGGAATGAGCAGTTCTTC. V usage is TRBV11-2 and J usage is TRBJ2-1; TRBD1 or TRBD2 may be the D gene (5 bases each). Looked up from germline, CDR1 is SGHAT and CDR2 is FQNNGV. With 5 bases removed from V and 7 bases from J, the gap between germline ends came to 15 bases. There are 14 residues in the CDR3. Combining the CDR3 with reference TRBV11-2 and TRBJ2-1 gives the whole variable domain EAGVAQSPRYKIIEKRQSVAFWCNPISGHATLYWYQQILGQGPKLLIQFQNNGVVDDSQLPKDRFSAERLKGVDSTLKIQPAKLEDSAVYLCASSRGQNRNEQFFGPGTRLTVL.

This clone has a single count. V is TRBV6-6 and J is TRBJ1-4; TRBD1 matches 8 bases. V shed 2 bases and J 7 bases; nucleotides not matched to a gene: 6. There are 15 residues in the CDR3. CDR1 and CDR2 from the germline V gene are MNHNY and SVGAGI (reference sequence). CDR3: CASSYAQGAGEKLFF. The DNA of the CDR3 is TGTGCCAGCAGTTACGCTCAGGGGGCGGGTGAAAAACTGTTTTTT.

The chain uses TRBV5-4 and TRBJ2-7; maybe TRBD2 (7 bases). V was clipped by 0 bases and J by 6 bases, with 13 bases between them. Per the germline V gene, CDR1 is SGHNT and CDR2 is YYREEE (reference sequence). The CDR3 runs to 14 residues. CDR3 in DNA: TGTGCCAGCAGCTTGGGTGGGGGGGCCTTCGAGCAGTACTTC. It translates to CASSLGGGAFEQYF.

The chain links TRBV7-3 to TRBJ1-1; D gene uncertain. The CDR3 length is 13 residues. Germline V gives CDR1 SGHTA, CDR2 FQGTGA. Trimming left V 0 bases short and J 1 base short, with 3 bases between. The CDR3 DNA follows: TGTGCCAGCAGCTTAACTCCGAACACTGAAGCTTTCTTT. Amino acid sequence: CASSLTPNTEAFF.

This chain connects TRBV28 to TRBJ1-4; D ambiguous. Germline CDR1 and CDR2: MDHEN and SYDVKM. There are 16 residues in the CDR3. Trimming removed 5 bases at V and 0 bases at J, with 13 bases between. The CDR3 DNA reads as TGTGCCAGCAGTCTACTAGTCGTTGCAACTAATGAAAAACTGTTTTTT. Amino acids: CASSLLVVATNEKLFF.